This entry concerns a single T cell receptor beta chain. The antigen is not known. This entry belongs to a study of CXCR3-negative and CXCR3-positive naive CD8 T cells. Overall study context: The libraries yielded roughly 130 million TRB reads, about 1.5 +/- 0.3 million each. Study-level points and caveats: Much lower diversity was found in memory CD8+ cells, while both naive subsets had comparably high diversity. After cryopreservation, expression of CXCR3 was partially reduced, and most assays were run with fresh PBMCs.

This CDR3 comprises 14 residues. The method, 5' RACE with UMI labels, was used to prepare the TRB cDNA libraries. Reanalyzing the 5' RACE reads, TCRdb keeps one entry per CDR3 protein, without DNA. The sample has 45,000 to 65,000 distinct CDR3 sequences. The receptor was isolated from a human donor in good health. Some clones in this sample may be carry-over from other donors' samples. What was sequenced was memory CD8+ T cells from blood. The gene calls are TRBV12-3 or TRBV12-4 and TRBJ2-5. CDR3 loop: CASSFTAGQETQYF.